A single sample is the source of the 20 T cell receptor beta chains below, sequenced in a study of shared clonotypes between healthy human individuals. Using immunoSEQ multiplex PCR, the repertoire was profiled, and TCRdb retains in-frame clones only, with some absent. The table shows roughly 2.5 million clones, with around 94% occurring only once. Material for sequencing was naive CD4+ T cells sorted from blood. Indicated subset: CD45RA+ positively selected. All receptors come from a young man in good health.

CDR3 in DNA: TGTGCCAGTAGGAGGGCGCCTACGAGGGAGCAGTTCTTC. This sequence encodes CASRRAPTREQFF. The chain uses TRBV19 and TRBJ2-1; tentatively, D is TRBD2 (5 bases). This CDR3 spans 13 amino acids. V lost 6 bases and J 10 bases, leaving 16 bases between the germline ends. The germline V gene has CDR1 LNHDA and CDR2 SQIVND (reference sequence).

The rearrangement links TRBV18 to TRBJ1-2, with unresolved D. The length of the CDR3 is 16 residues. Trimming left V 3 bases short and J 7 bases short, with 21 bases between. Per germline, CDR1 KGHSH and CDR2 LQKENI. CDR3 coding DNA: TGTGCCAGCTCACCGGAAGGACGGCCTTTCGGTGGTGGCTACACCTTC. It specifies CASSPEGRPFGGGYTF.

The V gene is TRBV29-1, the J gene TRBJ2-5; perhaps TRBD2 as D (5 bases). Trimming shortened V by 5 bases and J by 2 bases, and 15 bases separated the two germline ends. Germline values: CDR1 SQVTM, CDR2 ANQGSEA. The length of the CDR3 is 14 residues. CDR3 sequence (DNA): TGCAGCGTTTACGGGGTAACGGCACAAGAGACCCAGTACTTC. It encodes CSVYGVTAQETQYF.

The chain joins TRBV5-5 to TRBJ2-3; a possible D gene is TRBD2 (7 bases). Germline-derived CDR1 and CDR2 are SGHKS and YYEKEE (reference sequence). V lost 4 bases and J 8 bases, leaving 23 bases between the germline ends. This CDR3 has 16 residues. The CDR3 sequence is CASSRLSGLGGGTQYF. The CDR3 DNA sequence: TGTGCCAGCAGCCGGCTTAGCGGGTTGGGGGGCGGTACGCAGTATTTT.

The chain carries TRBV7-2 and TRBJ2-1, with TRBD2 matching 9 bases. Per the germline V gene, CDR1 is SGHTA and CDR2 is FQGNSA. V lost 4 bases and J lost 0; bases outside the gene matches: 4. CDR3 length equals 16 residues. Here the CDR3 reads CASSSISGSSYNEQFF. CDR3 nucleotide sequence: TGTGCCAGCAGCTCGATTAGCGGGAGCTCCTACAATGAGCAGTTCTTC. The full variable domain, in which reference TRBV7-2 and TRBJ2-1 provide the parts outside the CDR3, is GAGVSQSPSNKVTEKGKDVELRCDPISGHTALYWYRQSLGQGLEFLIYFQGNSAPDKSGLPSDRFSAERTGGSVSTLTIQRTQQEDSAVYLCASSSISGSSYNEQFFGPGTRLTVL.

This sequence joins TRBV30 and TRBJ1-3, with no clear D. The germline V gene encodes CDR1 GTSNPN and CDR2 SVGIG (reference sequence). The V end lost 4 bases, the J end lost 8 bases, and 15 bases lay between the germline ends. This CDR3 has 13 residues. The CDR3 coding sequence is TGTGCCTGGAATAAAGGTCTCCGAGACACCATATATTTT. This sequence encodes CAWNKGLRDTIYF.

As regards this clone: Other DNA sequences in the sample encode the same CDR3. The rearrangement joins TRBV6-5 to TRBJ1-2; no firm D call. Trimming left V 6 bases short and J 3 bases short, with 11 bases between. Germline V CDR1 and CDR2: MNHEY, SVGAGI. This CDR3 region has 13 residues. The CDR3 reads CASSSAGDYGYTF. Here the CDR3 DNA reads TGTGCCAGCAGCTCCGCAGGTGACTATGGCTACACCTTC.

V and J are TRBV25-1 and TRBJ2-1, with unresolved D. Looked up from germline, CDR1 is MGHDK and CDR2 is SYGVNS. V was trimmed by 0 bases and J by 3 bases, leaving 9 bases between them. The CDR3 has 15 residues. CDR3 nucleotide sequence: TGTGCCAGCAGTGAATACGGCGGTTACTACAATGAGCAGTTCTTC. Amino acids: CASSEYGGYYNEQFF.

This clone was recorded once. This chain uses TRBV6-5 with TRBJ2-5; no firm D call. There are 14 residues in the CDR3. V dropped 6 bases and J dropped 7 bases, with 18 bases sitting between them. The germline V gene encodes CDR1 MNHEY and CDR2 SVGAGI. CDR3 protein: CASRASTQTGTQYF. The CDR3 bases are TGTGCCAGCAGGGCGTCCACTCAAACGGGGACCCAGTACTTC.

The chain couples TRBV9 to TRBJ2-3; TRBD2 aligns across 9 bases. Germline V gene sequence: CDR1 SGDLS, CDR2 YYNGEE. There are 12 residues in the CDR3. The CDR3 DNA reads TGTGCGGCGGGAGGGAAGACAGATACGCAGTATTTT. Encoded protein: CAAGGKTDTQYF. The full variable domain, its missing parts supplied by reference TRBV9 and TRBJ2-3, is DSGVTQTPKHLITATGQRVTLRCSPRSGDLSVYWYQQSLDQGLQFLIQYYNGEERAKGNILERFSAQQFPDLHSELNLSSLELGDSALYFCAAGGKTDTQYFGPGTRLTVL.

This rearrangement joins TRBV7-2 to TRBJ2-7; D may be TRBD1 (5 bases). Germline lookup yields CDR1 SGHTA and CDR2 FQGNSA. V dropped 8 bases and J dropped 4 bases, with 9 bases sitting between them. This CDR3 is 11 amino acids long. CDR3 sequence: CASFRDYEQYF. Written as DNA, the CDR3 is TGTGCCAGCTTCAGGGATTACGAGCAGTACTTC.

The V and J genes are TRBV21-1 and TRBJ1-1. TRBV21-1 is an annotated pseudogene. CDR3 length: 14 amino acids. Here the CDR3 DNA reads TGTGCCAGCAGCAATTTTCGGGGGAGGGCTGAAGCTTTCTTT. It translates to CASSNFRGRAEAFF.

This clone was picked up one time. CDR3 in amino acids: CATSRTWGGNTEAFF. CDR3 coding DNA: TGTGCCACCAGCAGGACATGGGGGGGGAACACTGAAGCTTTCTTT. V and J are TRBV15 and TRBJ1-1; TRBD1 might be the D (5 bases). Trimming cost V 3 bases and J 1 base, with 12 bases left between them. Looked up from germline, CDR1 is LNHNV and CDR2 is YYDKDF (reference sequence). This CDR3 region has 15 residues.

The chain recombines TRBV28 with TRBJ2-3; D unresolved. Germline CDR1 is MDHEN and CDR2 is SYDVKM. Trimming removed 4 bases from V and 2 bases from J, with 16 bases in between. The CDR3 totals 16 residues. The CDR3 region is CASSSSLRAYTDTQYF. In DNA, the CDR3 is TGTGCCAGCAGTTCGTCTCTAAGGGCGTACACAGATACGCAGTATTTT.

A note on this clone: Other DNA sequences in this sample translate to the same CDR3. V gene TRBV18 combines with J gene TRBJ2-5; TRBD1 agrees at 7 bases. The junction had 4 bases not matched to a gene; V was cut back by 0 bases and J by 3 bases. In germline, CDR1 is KGHSH, CDR2 LQKENI. The CDR3 is 15 amino acids. The CDR3 is CASSPPGQAKETQYF. In DNA form, the CDR3 reads TGTGCCAGCTCACCACCAGGACAGGCAAAAGAGACCCAGTACTTC.

The CDR3 DNA sequence: TGTGCCAGTAGTATGAACAGCGGGGGGGTCTACAATGAGCAGTTCTTC. Its protein is CASSMNSGGVYNEQFF. V is TRBV19 and J is TRBJ2-1, with 10 nucleotides matching TRBD2. With 3 bases clipped from V and 3 bases from J, the junction kept 5 bases outside the gene matches. The CDR3 sequence is 16 residues long. CDR1 and CDR2 from the germline V gene are LNHDA and SQIVND (reference sequence).

The rearrangement uses TRBV27 and TRBJ2-2; no clear D. This CDR3 has 14 amino acids. Germline V gene lookup returns CDR1 MNHEY and CDR2 SMNVEV (reference sequence). Deletions cut 3 bases from V and 3 bases from J, with 8 bases between. CDR3 protein: CASSFLVDTGELFF. The DNA of the CDR3 is TGTGCCAGCAGTTTCCTAGTTGACACCGGGGAGCTGTTTTTT.

V usage is TRBV14 and J usage is TRBJ2-2; D not resolved. This CDR3 is 16 amino acids long. V lost 4 bases and J lost 0, with 12 bases in between. The V gene's germline CDR1 is SGHDN and CDR2 FVKESK. In DNA, the CDR3 is TGTGCCAGCAGCCGTTGGGGAACTGCGAACACCGGGGAGCTGTTTTTT. It translates to CASSRWGTANTGELFF.

The CDR3 DNA sequence: TGTGCCAGCACCGGGGGTGGGGTCACCTACGAGCAGTACTTC. This encodes CASTGGGVTYEQYF. The V gene is TRBV28, the J gene TRBJ2-7, with D maybe TRBD2 (6 bases). V was pared by 7 bases and J by 2 bases, with 15 bases between. CDR1 is MDHEN, CDR2 SYDVKM, per germline. The CDR3 contains 14 residues.

V is TRBV27 and J is TRBJ1-6; D is perhaps TRBD1 (5 bases). Deletions cut 2 bases from V and 9 bases from J, with 11 bases between. Per the germline V gene, CDR1 is MNHEY and CDR2 is SMNVEV (reference sequence). The CDR3 contains 14 residues. The CDR3 bases are TGTGCCAGCAGTTTAACAAGGGGAGGTTCACCCCTCCACTTT. Protein product: CASSLTRGGSPLHF.